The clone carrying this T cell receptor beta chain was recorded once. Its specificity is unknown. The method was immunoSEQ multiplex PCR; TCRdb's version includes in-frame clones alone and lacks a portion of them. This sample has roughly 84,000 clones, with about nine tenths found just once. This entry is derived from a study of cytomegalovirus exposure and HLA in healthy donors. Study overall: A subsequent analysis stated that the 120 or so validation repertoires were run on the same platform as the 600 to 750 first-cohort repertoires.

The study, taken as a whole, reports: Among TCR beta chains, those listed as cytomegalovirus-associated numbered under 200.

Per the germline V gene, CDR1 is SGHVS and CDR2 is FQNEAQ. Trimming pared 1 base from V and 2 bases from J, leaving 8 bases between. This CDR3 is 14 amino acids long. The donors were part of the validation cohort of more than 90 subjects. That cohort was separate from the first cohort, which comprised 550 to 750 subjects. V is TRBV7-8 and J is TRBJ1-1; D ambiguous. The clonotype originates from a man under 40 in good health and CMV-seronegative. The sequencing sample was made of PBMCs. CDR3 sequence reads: CASSLGHSNTEAFF. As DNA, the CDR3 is TGTGCCAGCAGCTTAGGACATAGTAACACTGAAGCTTTCTTT. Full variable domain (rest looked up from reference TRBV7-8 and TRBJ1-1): GAGVSQSPRYKVAKRGQDVALRCDPISGHVSLFWYQQALGQGPEFLTYFQNEAQLDKSGLPSDRFFAERPEGSVSTLKIQRTQQEDSAVYLCASSLGHSNTEAFFGQGTRLTVV.